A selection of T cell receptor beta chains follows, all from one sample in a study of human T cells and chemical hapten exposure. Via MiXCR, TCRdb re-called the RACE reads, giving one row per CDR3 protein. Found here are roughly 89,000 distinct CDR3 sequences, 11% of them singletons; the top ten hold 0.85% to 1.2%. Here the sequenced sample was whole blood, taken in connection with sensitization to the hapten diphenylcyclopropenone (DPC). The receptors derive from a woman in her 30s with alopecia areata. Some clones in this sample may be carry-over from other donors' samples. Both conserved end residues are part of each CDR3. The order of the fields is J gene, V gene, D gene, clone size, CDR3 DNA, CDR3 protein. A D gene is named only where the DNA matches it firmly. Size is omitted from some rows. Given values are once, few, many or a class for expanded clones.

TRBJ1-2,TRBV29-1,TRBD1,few,TGCAGCGTTGAAAGGACAGGATGGGATGACTATGGCTACACCTTC,CSVERTGWDDYGYTF
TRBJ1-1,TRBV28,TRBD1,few,TGTGCCATTTCGACAGGGAGGTACACTGAAGCTTTCTTT,CAISTGRYTEAFF
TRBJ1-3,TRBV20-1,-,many,TGCAGTGCTAGCCGGGACGGGAACTCTGGAAACACCATATATTTT,CSASRDGNSGNTIYF
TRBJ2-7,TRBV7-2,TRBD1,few,TGTGCCAGCAGCTCTAGACAGGGGGCGGAAGAGCAGTACTTC,CASSSRQGAEEQYF
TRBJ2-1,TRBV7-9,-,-,TGTGCCAGCAGCTTGGTTCTGAGCTCCTACAATGAGCAGTTCTTC,CASSLVLSSYNEQFF
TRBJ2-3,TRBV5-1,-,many,TGCGCCAGCAGCACGGACACACGTTTGTCAAATACGCAGTATTTT,CASSTDTRLSNTQYF
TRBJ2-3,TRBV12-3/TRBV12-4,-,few,TGTGCCAGCAGCCTTCGGTCCTCCGCTGAAGATACGCAGTATTTT,CASSLRSSAEDTQYF
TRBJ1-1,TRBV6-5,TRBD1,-,TGTGCCAGCAGTTGGACAGGGTTAGGTGAAGCTTTCTTT,CASSWTGLGEAFF
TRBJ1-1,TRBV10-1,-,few,TGCGCCAGCAGTCACGAAGACAGAAGGTACACTGAAGCTTTCTTT,CASSHEDRRYTEAFF
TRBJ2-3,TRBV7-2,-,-,TGTGCCAGCAGCTTAGCCACAGATACGCAGTATTTT,CASSLATDTQYF
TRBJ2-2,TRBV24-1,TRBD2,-,TGTGCCACCAGTGATTCCCTTCAGCGGGAGTCGGTCACCGGGGAGCTGTTTTTT,CATSDSLQRESVTGELFF
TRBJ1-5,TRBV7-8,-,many,TGTGCCAGCAGCTTGACAGGCAAAAACAGCAATCAGCCCCAGCATTTT,CASSLTGKNSNQPQHF
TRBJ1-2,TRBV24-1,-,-,TGTGCCACCAGTGATACCCCGGGAGGCTCCTATGGCTACACCTTC,CATSDTPGGSYGYTF
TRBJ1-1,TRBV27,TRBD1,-,TGTGCCAGCAGGTGGGACAGCGTGAACACTGAAGCTTTCTTT,CASRWDSVNTEAFF
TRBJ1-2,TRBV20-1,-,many,TGCAGTGCTAGAGTCCAGGACTATGGCTACACCTTC,CSARVQDYGYTF
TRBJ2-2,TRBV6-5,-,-,TGTGCCAGCAGTTACTCGTCAGGGTGGGGCGGGGAGCTGTTTTTT,CASSYSSGWGGELFF
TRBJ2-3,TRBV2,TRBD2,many,TGTGCCAGCAGTTCCGGGACTACCATCTCTACGCAGTATTTT,CASSSGTTISTQYF
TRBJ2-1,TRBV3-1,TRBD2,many,TGTGCCAGCAGACAAGTCGGGGGGTCAAGCTACAATGAGCAGTTCTTC,CASRQVGGSSYNEQFF
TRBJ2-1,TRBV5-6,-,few,TGTGCCAGCAGCCCTACTGGGCGTGGATCCTACAATGAGCAGTTCTTC,CASSPTGRGSYNEQFF
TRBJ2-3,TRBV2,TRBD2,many,TGTGCCAGCAGTGCCAGCCCTAGCGGAACCACAGATACGCAGTATTTT,CASSASPSGTTDTQYF
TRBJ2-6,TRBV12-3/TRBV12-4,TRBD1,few,TGTGCCAGCAGCGACAGGGGTCTGGGGGCCAACGTCCTGACTTTC,CASSDRGLGANVLTF
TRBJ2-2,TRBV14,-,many,TGTGCCAGCAGCCAGGGGTTCACCGGGGAGCTGTTTTTT,CASSQGFTGELFF
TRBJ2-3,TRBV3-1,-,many,TGTGCCAGCAGCCGGGCAGATACGCAGTATTTT,CASSRADTQYF
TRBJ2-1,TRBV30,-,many,TGTGCCTGGAGTGTCACTCTGACTAGCAATGAGCAGTTCTTC,CAWSVTLTSNEQFF
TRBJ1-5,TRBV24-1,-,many,TGTGCCACCGGGTCGATTCAGCCCCAGCATTTT,CATGSIQPQHF
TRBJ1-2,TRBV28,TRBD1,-,TGTGCCAGCAGTTTTCAGGACAGGGTGGTTGGCTACACCTTC,CASSFQDRVVGYTF
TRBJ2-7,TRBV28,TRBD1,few,TGTGCCAGCAGTACCCCGGACAGGGGAAGCGAGCAGTACTTC,CASSTPDRGSEQYF
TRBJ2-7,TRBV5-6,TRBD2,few,TGTGCCAGCAGCTTCACTAGCGGGAGGGCCCTCGGAACCGGCGAGCAGTACTTC,CASSFTSGRALGTGEQYF
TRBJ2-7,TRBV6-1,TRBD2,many,TGTGCCAGCATTGGGACTAGCGGGAGTCCTGGCGAGCAGTACTTC,CASIGTSGSPGEQYF
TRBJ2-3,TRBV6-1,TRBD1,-,TGTGCCAGCAGACCCGACAGGGTTTCAGATACGCAGTATTTT,CASRPDRVSDTQYF
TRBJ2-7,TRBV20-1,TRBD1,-,TGCAGTGCTAGGGAGGGACAGGGGGCATACGAGCAGTACTTC,CSAREGQGAYEQYF
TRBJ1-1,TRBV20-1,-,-,TGCGGAAGGGGACTCGGACTCATGAACACTGAAGCTTTCTTT,CGRGLGLMNTEAFF
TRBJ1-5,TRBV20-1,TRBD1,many,TGCAGTGCTAGAGGTCCGGGACAGGAACATCAGCCCCAGCATTTT,CSARGPGQEHQPQHF
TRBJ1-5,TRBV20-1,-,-,TGCAGTGCTAGAGGAGGTACAGAAAGCAATCAGCCCCAGCATTTT,CSARGGTESNQPQHF
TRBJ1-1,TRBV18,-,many,TGTGCCAGCTCTAACGGGGTGGACACTGAAGCTTTCTTT,CASSNGVDTEAFF
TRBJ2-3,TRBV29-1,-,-,TGCAGCGTTACAGGGTATGGGGGAGATACGCAGTATTTT,CSVTGYGGDTQYF